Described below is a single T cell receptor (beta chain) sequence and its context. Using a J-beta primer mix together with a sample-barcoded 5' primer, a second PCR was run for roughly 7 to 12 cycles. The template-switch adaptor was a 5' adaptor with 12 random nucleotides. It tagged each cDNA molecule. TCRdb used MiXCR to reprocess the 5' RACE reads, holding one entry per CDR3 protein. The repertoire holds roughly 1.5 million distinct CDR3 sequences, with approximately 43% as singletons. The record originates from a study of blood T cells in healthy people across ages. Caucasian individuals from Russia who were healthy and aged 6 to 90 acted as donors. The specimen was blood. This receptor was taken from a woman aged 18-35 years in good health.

The CDR3 loop reads CSARDEGTQAYNEQFF. The CDR3, as DNA: TGCAGTGCTAGAGACGAGGGGACTCAAGCATACAATGAGCAGTTCTTC. The J gene is TRBJ2-1, the V gene TRBV20-1; D might be TRBD2 (6 bases). The CDR3 sequence is 16 residues long. Trimming removed 0 bases at V and 4 bases at J, with 16 bases between. Germline CDR1 is DFQATT and CDR2 is SNEGSKA (reference sequence).